These 29 T cell receptor beta chains were all obtained from the same sample, sequenced in a study of T cells in Graves' hyperthyroidism and ophthalmopathy. TCR beta CDR3 sequences were amplified from RNA transcripts. An initial round of RT-PCR targeting the TCR CDR3 relied on the HTBI primer set. From the multiplex PCR reads, TCRdb called clonotypes with MiXCR, one entry per CDR3 protein. This sample has about 400,000 distinct CDR3 sequences, with more than 20% found just once. Sample: blood. All receptors come from a middle-aged man with Graves' hyperthyroidism.

This clonotype was seen only a few times. This chain joins TRBV9 and TRBJ2-1, with TRBD2 identical over 7 bases. Unmatched junction bases numbered 2, after V lost 0 bases and J lost 2 bases. In germline, CDR1 is SGDLS, CDR2 YYNGEE. This CDR3 region has 15 residues. The CDR3 DNA follows: TGTGCCAGCAGCGTAGGACTAGCCGCCTACAATGAGCAGTTCTTC. Amino acid sequence: CASSVGLAAYNEQFF.

The gene calls are TRBV5-6 and TRBJ2-7; TRBD2 matches 9 bases. The germline CDR1 and CDR2 sequences are SGHDT and YYEEEE. Trimming at V came to 7 bases and at J to 1 base, leaving 6 bases not matched to a gene. This CDR3 region has 14 residues. The DNA of the CDR3 is TGTGCCAGCGCCAGCGGGAGGTGGTCCTACGAGCAGTACTTC. This gives the protein CASASGRWSYEQYF.

This clonotype was seen only a few times. The J gene is TRBJ2-7, the V gene TRBV9; TRBD2 is a possible D gene (5 bases). The length of the CDR3 is 15 residues. Trimming cost V 1 base and J 2 bases, with 13 bases left between them. Germline CDR1 SGDLS, CDR2 YYNGEE. The CDR3 sequence is CASSVRSGLPYEQYF. The CDR3 nucleotides read TGTGCCAGCAGCGTACGGAGCGGCCTACCCTACGAGCAGTACTTC.

This clonotype was detected many times. V gene TRBV7-3 combines with J gene TRBJ2-5, with D perhaps assigned TRBD1 or TRBD2 (7 bases each). The V end lost 5 bases, the J end lost 2 bases, and 15 bases lay between the germline ends. The CDR3 has 15 amino acids. CDR1 and CDR2 (germline): SGHTA, FQGTGA. CDR3 in amino acids: CASSPGQGGQETQYF. The DNA of the CDR3 is TGTGCCAGCAGCCCCGGCCAGGGGGGGCAAGAGACCCAGTACTTC. The entire variable domain, with the rest obtained from reference TRBV7-3 and TRBJ2-5, is as follows: GAGVSQTPSNKVTEKGKYVELRCDPISGHTALYWYRQSLGQGPEFLIYFQGTGAADDSGLPNDRFFAVRPEGSVSTLKIQRTERGDSAVYLCASSPGQGGQETQYFGPGTRLLVL.

The chain is built from TRBV7-2 and TRBJ2-3; D may be TRBD1 (5 bases). V was clipped by 7 bases and J by 4 bases, with 24 bases between them. The CDR3 loop spans 17 amino acids. Germline assignment: CDR1 SGHTA and CDR2 FQGNSA. The DNA for the CDR3 is TGTGCCAGCACCCCTCCCTCCAGGTGGGGCGGCGCAGATACGCAGTATTTT. Its translation: CASTPPSRWGGADTQYF.

In this sample, this clonotype turned up a few times. V and J are TRBV2 and TRBJ1-4; no reliable D call. V was cut by 8 bases and J by 8 bases, with 15 bases left in between. Germline-derived CDR1 and CDR2 are SNHLY and FYNNEI. This CDR3 is built from 13 residues. The CDR3 DNA sequence: TGTGCCAGCGATCTAGCCGGCCGGGAAAAACTGTTTTTT. It encodes CASDLAGREKLFF.

CDR3 protein: CASSRFGQDEQFF. The DNA for the CDR3 is TGTGCCAGCAGCCGTTTTGGGCAGGATGAGCAGTTCTTC. The rearrangement joins TRBV6-2 or TRBV6-3 to TRBJ2-1; D not certain. The V gene lost 6 bases and the J gene lost 8 bases, with 14 bases spanning the gap. The CDR3 covers 13 residues. The germline V gene encodes CDR1 MNHEY and CDR2 SVGEGT.

The chain combines TRBV5-1 with TRBJ1-1, with D maybe TRBD1 (6 bases). CDR1 is SGHRS and CDR2 is YFSETQ in the germline V gene. Trimming stripped 3 bases from V and 0 bases from J, with 24 bases between. The CDR3 has 19 residues. CDR3 sequence: CASSSGLGKQGGMNTEAFF. The DNA of the CDR3 is TGCGCCAGCAGCTCGGGACTTGGGAAACAGGGAGGGATGAACACTGAAGCTTTCTTT.

This chain joins TRBV24-1 and TRBJ1-4; no clear D gene. Germline V lookup: CDR1 KGHDR, CDR2 SFDVKD. This CDR3 contains 13 residues. V was clipped by 6 bases and J by 8 bases, with 12 bases between them. CDR3 nucleotide sequence: TGTGCCACCAGTCGGACGGAGGGAGAAAAACTGTTTTTT. Residues: CATSRTEGEKLFF.

This clonotype was seen at least ten times. V usage is TRBV6-1 and J usage is TRBJ2-1; 8 positions agree with TRBD1. Germline CDR1 MNHNS, CDR2 SASEGT. Germline trimming cut 6 bases from V and 2 bases from J; bases unmatched to any gene: 6. The CDR3 covers 15 residues. CDR3 loop: CASRSQGDPYNEQFF. DNA of the CDR3: TGTGCCAGCAGGTCACAGGGGGACCCCTACAATGAGCAGTTCTTC.

This clonotype was seen only a few times. The chain links TRBV12-3 or TRBV12-4 to TRBJ1-2; D not certain. The CDR3 spans 12 residues. Trimming removed 2 bases at V and 7 bases at J, with 8 bases between. The CDR3 DNA is TGTGCCAGCAGTTTAAGCACAGCTGGCTACACCTTC. This gives the protein CASSLSTAGYTF.

This clonotype came up a few times. The chain carries TRBV20-1 and TRBJ1-6, with D perhaps TRBD1 (5 bases). The CDR3 extends over 15 amino acids. The V and J ends lost 6 bases and 10 bases respectively, with 22 bases between them. Germline V gene data show CDR1 as DFQATT and CDR2 as SNEGSKA (reference sequence). The CDR3 region is CSAREERRDDSPLHF. The CDR3 DNA follows: TGCAGTGCCAGGGAAGAGCGCAGGGATGACTCACCCCTCCACTTT.

This clonotype was found a few times. The V and J genes are TRBV20-1 and TRBJ2-3; a weak D match, TRBD2 (5 bases). V was trimmed by 2 bases and J by 4 bases, leaving 10 bases between them. Germline CDR1 DFQATT, CDR2 SNEGSKA (reference sequence). The CDR3 spans 13 residues. The chain's CDR3 is CSARPDWPDTQYF. The DNA of the CDR3 is TGCAGTGCTAGACCGGACTGGCCAGATACGCAGTATTTT.

The chain carries TRBV7-2 and TRBJ2-5, with 7 bases lining up with TRBD1. Losses at the gene ends were 5 bases for V and 4 bases for J; bases not matched to a gene: 10. This CDR3 is built from 15 residues. Germline V gene lookup returns CDR1 SGHTA and CDR2 FQGNSA. The CDR3 coding sequence is TGTGCCAGCAGCCAGGGGCCGGGACAGCTAGAGACCCAGTACTTC. It specifies CASSQGPGQLETQYF.

This clonotype has ten or more counts. The V call is TRBV3-1, the J call TRBJ2-1; a weak D match, TRBD2 (6 bases). Germline V lookup: CDR1 LGHDT, CDR2 YNNKEL (reference sequence). There are 16 residues in the CDR3. Trimming shortened V by 0 bases and J by 2 bases, and 11 bases separated the two germline ends. Here the CDR3 reads CASSQDPGTPYNEQFF. The CDR3 coding sequence is TGTGCCAGCAGCCAAGATCCTGGGACTCCCTACAATGAGCAGTTCTTC.

The table lists this clonotype with a few counts. The chain couples TRBV3-1 to TRBJ2-5; 8 nucleotides align to TRBD2. This CDR3 has 14 residues. Germline V gene sequence: CDR1 LGHDT, CDR2 YNNKEL (reference sequence). The ends lost 1 base at V and 5 bases at J; junction bases unmatched: 3. The CDR3 DNA reads TGTGCCAGCAGCCAAGCCCCGGGGGGGGAGACCCAGTACTTC. Encoded protein: CASSQAPGGETQYF.

The gene calls are TRBV4-1 and TRBJ1-4; TRBD1 aligns across 9 bases. J gave up 5 bases and V 8 bases, and 9 bases lay outside the gene matches. This CDR3 has 15 amino acids. Germline CDR1 MGHRA, CDR2 YSYEKL. CDR3 protein: CASRQQGARNEKLFF. CDR3 nucleotides: TGCGCCAGCCGTCAACAGGGGGCGAGGAATGAAAAACTGTTTTTT.

This clonotype was picked up many times. The rearrangement joins TRBV3-1 to TRBJ2-1; tentatively, D is TRBD2 (5 bases). The CDR3 consists of 14 residues. CDR1 is LGHDT, CDR2 YNNKEL, per germline (reference sequence). Trimming stripped 1 base from V and 8 bases from J, with 12 bases between. Here the CDR3 DNA reads TGTGCCAGCAGCCAAGGGGGTATGGAGGATGAGCAGTTCTTC. This encodes CASSQGGMEDEQFF.

The chain uses TRBV7-8 and TRBJ1-1; D perhaps matches TRBD1 (5 bases). The germline gives CDR1 SGHVS, CDR2 FQNEAQ. V gave up 4 bases and J gave up 1 base, with 10 bases separating them. The length of the CDR3 is 14 residues. The CDR3 region is CASSSGPTNTEAFF. For the CDR3, the DNA is TGTGCCAGCAGCTCGGGACCGACGAACACTGAAGCTTTCTTT. The variable domain in full, with the rest retrieved from reference TRBV7-8 and TRBJ1-1, is GAGVSQSPRYKVAKRGQDVALRCDPISGHVSLFWYQQALGQGPEFLTYFQNEAQLDKSGLPSDRFFAERPEGSVSTLKIQRTQQEDSAVYLCASSSGPTNTEAFFGQGTRLTVV.

The J gene is TRBJ2-7, the V gene TRBV5-8, with D perhaps TRBD1 (5 bases). CDR1 and CDR2 from the germline V gene are SGHTS and YDEGEE. Trimming took off 4 bases at V and 0 bases at J, with 11 bases between the two ends. CDR3 length: 14 residues. The CDR3 nucleotides read TGTGCCAGCAGCCCTATAGACAGCTCCTACGAGCAGTACTTC. Protein product: CASSPIDSSYEQYF.

This chain joins TRBV5-1 and TRBJ2-7, with no clear D. There are 13 residues in the CDR3. Germline loops: CDR1 SGHRS, CDR2 YFSETQ. V dropped 4 bases and J dropped 5 bases, with 13 bases sitting between them. CDR3 nucleotide sequence: TGCGCCAGCAGCGTGACGGGTTGGGACGAGCAGTACTTC. It codes for CASSVTGWDEQYF.

This clonotype was seen at least ten times. The chain carries TRBV5-1 and TRBJ2-7; D may be TRBD1 (6 bases). V lost 0 bases and J 3 bases, leaving 7 bases between the germline ends. The CDR3 runs to 13 residues. CDR1 and CDR2 from the germline V gene are SGHRS and YFSETQ. As DNA, the CDR3 is TGCGCCAGCAGCTTGGCACAGGGCTACGAGCAGTACTTC. As protein: CASSLAQGYEQYF.

The chain recombines TRBV2 with TRBJ1-6, with D unresolved. Trimming removed 5 bases at V and 9 bases at J, with 8 bases between. The CDR3 loop spans 12 amino acids. Per the germline V gene, CDR1 is SNHLY and CDR2 is FYNNEI. The CDR3 nucleotides read TGTGCCAGCAGTAAGCGTAGTTCACCCCTCCACTTT. Residues: CASSKRSSPLHF.

This clonotype has just a few counts. The V call is TRBV28, the J call TRBJ2-7; D perhaps matches TRBD2 (5 bases). Germline lookup yields CDR1 MDHEN and CDR2 SYDVKM. There are 14 residues in the CDR3. Deletions cut 7 bases from V and 2 bases from J, with 15 bases between. Here the CDR3 DNA reads TGTGCCAGCACTGGTTGGGAGAGCGCCTACGAGCAGTACTTC. Translation: CASTGWESAYEQYF.

This chain joins TRBV10-3 and TRBJ2-3, with D perhaps assigned TRBD1 or TRBD2 (5 bases each). Trimming shortened V by 5 bases and J by 5 bases, and 11 bases separated the two germline ends. Germline V gives CDR1 ENHRY, CDR2 SYGVKD. The CDR3 extends over 13 amino acids. CDR3 bases: TGTGCCATCAGTTCTACGAGGGGAGATACGCAGTATTTT. Residues: CAISSTRGDTQYF.

The CDR3 region is CSAKGQNNDEQFF. CDR3 DNA sequence: TGCAGCGCTAAGGGACAAAATAACGATGAGCAGTTCTTC. V and J are TRBV29-1 and TRBJ2-1; possibly TRBD1 for D (6 bases). The CDR3 is 13 residues long. Trimming left V 7 bases short and J 8 bases short, with 18 bases between. Germline assignment: CDR1 SQVTM and CDR2 ANQGSEA.

This clonotype was observed a handful of times. This chain uses TRBV5-1 with TRBJ2-1, with 8 bases matching TRBD2. CDR1 is SGHRS and CDR2 is YFSETQ in the germline V gene. The CDR3 totals 14 residues. V gave up 3 bases and J gave up 9 bases; unmatched junction bases: 8. Written as DNA, the CDR3 is TGCGCCAGCAGCTGGGGTAGCGGGGACGGTGAGCAGTTCTTC. Translated, it gives CASSWGSGDGEQFF.

This chain joins TRBV20-1 and TRBJ2-3; TRBD2 agrees at 7 bases. CDR1 is DFQATT, CDR2 SNEGSKA, per germline (reference sequence). V lost 0 bases to trimming and J lost 5 bases; unmatched junction nucleotides: 11. The CDR3 is 16 residues long. In nucleotides, the CDR3 is TGCAGTGCTAGAGATCGGGGGAGGGACGGCGGAGATACGCAGTATTTT. Its protein product is CSARDRGRDGGDTQYF.

This clonotype has ten or more counts. CDR3 loop: CASSQTGNEQFF. The CDR3 nucleotides are TGTGCCAGCAGCCAGACCGGGAATGAGCAGTTCTTC. V usage is TRBV7-6 and J usage is TRBJ2-1; no definite D call. The V end lost 5 bases, the J end lost 7 bases, and 9 bases lay between the germline ends. This CDR3 is 12 amino acids long. The germline V gene has CDR1 SGHVS and CDR2 FNYEAQ.